One sample yielded the 22 T cell receptor beta chains listed below, sequenced in a study of spatial heterogeneity in lung cancer. Study-wide results and caveats: The number of expanded tumor alpha and beta chains correlated with mutation number.

TCRdb reanalysed the 5' RACE reads using MiXCR and keeps one entry per CDR3 protein. The sample lists about 7,200 distinct CDR3 sequences, approximately 12% occurring once. As for time point: sample taken at primary tumor resection. No cognate antigen is known for these TCRs. Specimen: lung tumor tissue, collected at surgery. The receptor set was obtained from a female donor with early-stage non-small cell lung cancer.

This clonotype was picked up a small number of times. The rearrangement links TRBV6-6 to TRBJ1-1; possibly TRBD1 for D (6 bases). The germline V gene encodes CDR1 MNHNY and CDR2 SVGAGI (reference sequence). There are 14 residues in the CDR3. Trimming pared 2 bases from V and 3 bases from J, leaving 10 bases between. The CDR3 bases are TGTGCCAGCAGTTACGGGGGGCGCGACACTGAAGCTTTCTTT. It yields the protein CASSYGGRDTEAFF.

This clonotype has a count of ten or more. V is TRBV7-2 and J is TRBJ2-2, with 10 bases aligning to TRBD2. CDR3 length: 18 amino acids. The germline V gene encodes CDR1 SGHTA and CDR2 FQGNSA. V trimming: 1 base; J trimming: 1 base; junction bases outside the gene matches: 6. The CDR3 DNA reads as TGTGCCAGCAGCTTAGTACTAGCTAGCGGGGGGAACACCGGGGAGCTGTTTTTT. It encodes CASSLVLASGGNTGELFF. Based on the CDR3 plus reference TRBV7-2 and TRBJ2-2, the full variable domain is GAGVSQSPSNKVTEKGKDVELRCDPISGHTALYWYRQSLGQGLEFLIYFQGNSAPDKSGLPSDRFSAERTGGSVSTLTIQRTQQEDSAVYLCASSLVLASGGNTGELFFGEGSRLTVL.

This clonotype has a handful of counts. This chain connects TRBV29-1 to TRBJ1-1, with a weak D call TRBD1 (5 bases). The CDR3 is 13 amino acids. Germline V CDR1 and CDR2: SQVTM, ANQGSEA. The V end was cut by 8 bases, the J end by 8 bases, with 21 bases between. This chain's CDR3 is CSFSPKGVGEAFF. CDR3 DNA sequence: TGCAGCTTCTCCCCTAAAGGGGTCGGGGAAGCTTTCTTT.

The CDR3 bases are TGTGCCAGCAGCTTAATTCTCCATGAGCAGTTCTTC. Protein sequence: CASSLILHEQFF. This rearrangement joins TRBV7-6 to TRBJ2-1; D is uncertain. The germline V gene encodes CDR1 SGHVS and CDR2 FNYEAQ. The CDR3 consists of 12 residues. V was pared by 2 bases and J by 8 bases, with 7 bases between. The whole variable domain, filled in from reference TRBV7-6 and TRBJ2-1, reads GAGVSQSPRYKVTKRGQDVALRCDPISGHVSLYWYRQALGQGPEFLTYFNYEAQQDKSGLPNDRFSAERPEGSISTLTIQRTEQRDSAMYRCASSLILHEQFFGPGTRLTVL.

The sample holds a few counts of this clonotype. CDR3 sequence (DNA): TGTGCCACTGAATCGGGACTAGCGGGGGGCTACAATGAGCAGTTCTTC. Its protein product is CATESGLAGGYNEQFF. The gene calls are TRBV11-2 and TRBJ2-1, with 15 bases that match TRBD2. From germline, CDR1 is SGHAT and CDR2 FQNNGV. The CDR3 contains 16 residues. V lost 10 bases and J lost 3; bases outside the gene matches: 7. Based on the CDR3 plus reference TRBV11-2 and TRBJ2-1, the full variable domain is EAGVAQSPRYKIIEKRQSVAFWCNPISGHATLYWYQQILGQGPKLLIQFQNNGVVDDSQLPKDRFSAERLKGVDSTLKIQPAKLEDSAVYLCATESGLAGGYNEQFFGPGTRLTVL.

This clonotype occurred a few times. The genes are TRBV7-9 and TRBJ1-1, with no clear D. V lost 5 bases, J lost 8 bases, and 18 bases lay in between. The CDR3 has 14 residues. Germline CDR1 reads SEHNR; CDR2 reads FQNEAQ (reference sequence). The CDR3 nucleotides read TGTGCCAGCAGCCCGCCGGACGCATACCTAGAAGCTTTCTTT. Its protein is CASSPPDAYLEAFF.

V is TRBV28 and J is TRBJ2-5, with D possibly matching TRBD1 (6 bases). The CDR3 extends over 14 amino acids. The germline CDR1 and CDR2 sequences are MDHEN and SYDVKM. V gave up 6 bases and J gave up 5 bases, with 16 bases separating them. The CDR3 nucleotides are TGTGCCAGCAGGGCATACAGGGATCTGGAGACCCAGTACTTC. This codes for CASRAYRDLETQYF.

This clonotype was detected ten times or more. The chain combines TRBV5-1 with TRBJ1-1; D uncertain. The CDR3 has 13 amino acids. The germline V gene encodes CDR1 SGHRS and CDR2 YFSETQ. Trimming removed 7 bases from V and 4 bases from J, with 14 bases in between. The CDR3 here is CASHYGPGTEAFF. The CDR3 region has the DNA TGCGCCAGCCACTACGGGCCGGGCACTGAAGCTTTCTTT.

The genes are TRBV27 and TRBJ2-5; TRBD2 matches at 8 bases. This CDR3 comprises 17 residues. Germline-derived CDR1 and CDR2 are MNHEY and SMNVEV (reference sequence). V was pared by 4 bases and J by 2 bases, with 12 bases of the junction left unmatched. The CDR3 loop reads CASSSLAGGLSQETQYF. Written as DNA, the CDR3 is TGTGCCAGCAGTTCCTTGGCGGGGGGCCTATCACAAGAGACCCAGTACTTC.

The sample holds many counts of this clonotype. The V and J genes are TRBV3-1 and TRBJ1-4; 7 nucleotides line up with TRBD1. After removal of 5 bases from V and 4 bases from J, the junction contained 7 bases not matched to a gene. Germline loops: CDR1 LGHDT, CDR2 YNNKEL (reference sequence). The length of the CDR3 is 15 residues. For the CDR3, the DNA is TGTGCCAGCAGCTCGAACAGGGGACATAATGAAAAACTGTTTTTT. Protein sequence: CASSSNRGHNEKLFF.

This clonotype has only a few counts. The chain carries TRBV11-2 and TRBJ2-1; 10 bases align to TRBD1. This CDR3 region has 15 residues. Unmatched junction bases numbered 11, after V lost 5 bases and J lost 10 bases. The germline V gene has CDR1 SGHAT and CDR2 FQNNGV. CDR3 DNA: TGTGCCAGCAGCCCGGGACAGGGGACCCTAAGGGAGCAGTTCTTC. This gives the protein CASSPGQGTLREQFF. Combining the CDR3 with reference TRBV11-2 and TRBJ2-1 gives the whole variable domain EAGVAQSPRYKIIEKRQSVAFWCNPISGHATLYWYQQILGQGPKLLIQFQNNGVVDDSQLPKDRFSAERLKGVDSTLKIQPAKLEDSAVYLCASSPGQGTLREQFFGPGTRLTVL.

This clonotype is medium-sized by share. CDR3 bases: TGTGCCACCAGTGCTACAGGGGGCGGTGAAAAACTGTTTTTT. Protein product: CATSATGGGEKLFF. The chain recombines TRBV24-1 with TRBJ1-4; 9 nucleotides line up with TRBD1. In germline, CDR1 is KGHDR, CDR2 SFDVKD. The CDR3 has 14 residues. V lost 5 bases and J lost 7; bases outside the gene matches: 4.

V and J are TRBV27 and TRBJ1-2; D is unresolved. V lost 8 bases to trimming and J lost 0 bases, with 13 bases between them. The germline V gene has CDR1 MNHEY and CDR2 SMNVEV (reference sequence). The CDR3 covers 14 residues. CDR3: CASRRAGPNYGYTF. In DNA form, the CDR3 reads TGTGCCAGCCGTAGGGCGGGCCCTAACTATGGCTACACCTTC.

In this sample, this clonotype turned up many times. The chain recombines TRBV7-6 with TRBJ2-5, with TRBD2 as a possible D gene (7 bases). The CDR3 extends over 15 amino acids. Germline-derived CDR1 and CDR2 are SGHVS and FNYEAQ. The V gene lost 1 base and the J gene lost 4 bases, with 13 bases spanning the gap. The CDR3 bases are TGTGCCAGCAGCTTAGTAGGGGGGGCCTTAGAGACCCAGTACTTC. It specifies CASSLVGGALETQYF.

The CDR3 spells CASSMGGTEAFF. In DNA form, the CDR3 reads TGTGCCAGTAGTATGGGGGGCACTGAAGCTTTCTTT. The rearrangement joins TRBV19 to TRBJ1-1; a weak D match, TRBD1 (5 bases). The CDR3 extends over 12 amino acids. V lost 3 bases to trimming and J lost 4 bases, with 6 bases between them. CDR1 LNHDA and CDR2 SQIVND come from the germline V gene (reference sequence).

The chain uses TRBV9 and TRBJ1-5; D is uncertain. The germline V and J ends were trimmed by 2 bases and 2 bases, with 8 bases remaining between them. The CDR3 has 14 amino acids. CDR1 and CDR2 from the germline V gene are SGDLS and YYNGEE. This CDR3 reads CASSVEAGNQPQHF. CDR3 DNA: TGTGCCAGCAGCGTGGAGGCCGGCAATCAGCCCCAGCATTTT.

Only a few counts were recorded for this clonotype. The chain is built from TRBV20-1 and TRBJ2-1, with TRBD2 identical over 11 bases. Germline V CDR1 and CDR2: DFQATT, SNEGSKA (reference sequence). Trimming cost V 4 bases and J 9 bases; bases outside gene matches: 8. CDR3 length: 14 residues. CDR3 protein: CSATLAGGPPEQFF. CDR3 DNA sequence: TGCAGTGCTACCTTAGCGGGGGGGCCGCCTGAGCAGTTCTTC.

This clonotype is medium-sized. The chain links TRBV6-2 or TRBV6-3 to TRBJ2-7, with TRBD1 identical over 8 bases. Germline CDR1 reads MNHEY; CDR2 reads SVGEGT. V gave up 0 bases and J gave up 2 bases; unmatched junction bases: 6. The CDR3 extends over 16 amino acids. The CDR3 DNA reads as TGTGCCAGCAGTTACTCGAGTGGGACAGGAGCCTACGAGCAGTACTTC. This encodes CASSYSSGTGAYEQYF.

In its sample, this clonotype ranks as medium-sized. The V gene is TRBV4-1, the J gene TRBJ1-5; D gene ambiguous. Germline values: CDR1 MGHRA, CDR2 YSYEKL. The CDR3 runs to 14 residues. Trimming removed 1 base at V and 3 bases at J, with 7 bases between. The CDR3 reads CASSQAGHNQPQHF. The CDR3 DNA reads as TGCGCCAGCAGCCAAGCCGGCCACAATCAGCCCCAGCATTTT.

This clonotype is labeled as medium-sized. The V gene is TRBV7-2, the J gene TRBJ1-2, with 10 bases fitting TRBD1. With V trimmed by 4 bases and J by 4 bases, 9 bases remained unmatched. The CDR3 runs 16 residues. Germline V lookup: CDR1 SGHTA, CDR2 FQGNSA. The CDR3 nucleotides are TGTGCCAGCAGCTCTTACCGGGACAGGGGCACCTATGGCTACACCTTC. It codes for CASSSYRDRGTYGYTF.

The rearrangement uses TRBV6-1 and TRBJ1-1; weak D call: TRBD1 (5 bases). V was pared by 6 bases and J by 10 bases, with 21 bases between. CDR1 is MNHNS and CDR2 is SASEGT in the germline V gene. This CDR3 is built from 14 residues. The CDR3 DNA reads TGTGCCAGCAGCCCTATGGGAGCTGCGGGGCGAGCTTTCTTT. The encoded protein is CASSPMGAAGRAFF.

The V gene is TRBV6-5, the J gene TRBJ1-1; D possibly corresponds to TRBD1 (6 bases). Germline lookup yields CDR1 MNHEY and CDR2 SVGAGI. This CDR3 spans 17 amino acids. The V and J ends lost 0 bases and 0 bases respectively, with 14 bases between them. This chain's CDR3 is CASSYSWGAGMNTEAFF. The CDR3 DNA follows: TGTGCCAGCAGTTACTCTTGGGGGGCCGGAATGAACACTGAAGCTTTCTTT.